These 19 T cell receptor beta chains originate from one sample sequenced in a study of Graves' ophthalmopathy and Graves' hyperthyroidism. TCR beta CDR3 regions were amplified from RNA transcripts. First-round RT-PCR used HTBI primers; second-round multiplex PCR followed. TCRdb re-derived calls from the multiplex PCR reads in MiXCR, one entry per CDR3 protein. The sample has 200,000 to 250,000 distinct CDR3 sequences; about 47% are singletons. The specimen was peripheral blood. The receptors come from an adult man with Graves' ophthalmopathy.

V and J are TRBV12-3 or TRBV12-4 and TRBJ2-2; D is perhaps TRBD2 (5 bases). CDR3 length: 14 residues. The V end lost 6 bases, the J end lost 6 bases, and 14 bases lay between the germline ends. CDR3 nucleotide sequence: TGTGCCAGCAGCCGGTCCCGGGGATCCGGGGAGCTGTTTTTT. Protein product: CASSRSRGSGELFF.

This clonotype has a handful of counts. The junction differs from germline at one of its ends, possibly a read error. The chain couples TRBV5-1 to TRBJ2-7; no definite D call. There are 12 residues in the CDR3. Germline V lookup: CDR1 SGHRS, CDR2 YFSETQ. Here the CDR3 DNA reads TGTGCCAGCAGCTCCCTTACCGACGAGCAGTACTTC. This sequence encodes CASSSLTDEQYF.

This chain joins TRBV7-8 and TRBJ2-2; TRBD2 aligns across 7 bases. The CDR3 runs 16 residues. V lost 2 bases to trimming and J lost 5 bases; unmatched junction nucleotides: 8. CDR1 and CDR2 (germline): SGHVS, FQNEAQ. CDR3 nucleotide sequence: TGTGCCAGCAGCTTATCGGGGGGAGGAGTAACCGGGGAGCTGTTTTTT. It codes for CASSLSGGGVTGELFF.

The chain joins TRBV5-1 to TRBJ1-6, with TRBD1 as a possible D gene (6 bases). The ends were cut back, 4 bases at V and 7 bases at J, with 21 bases in the middle. CDR1 SGHRS and CDR2 YFSETQ come from the germline V gene. This CDR3 is built from 17 residues. The CDR3 region has the DNA TGCGCCAGCAGCGCCAGGTCCGAGGTGGGGGCAAATTCACCCCTCCACTTT. The encoded protein is CASSARSEVGANSPLHF.

The V call is TRBV7-2, the J call TRBJ2-7; D ambiguous. Germline-derived CDR1 and CDR2 are SGHTA and FQGNSA. V lost 6 bases and J 6 bases, leaving 18 bases between the germline ends. The CDR3 runs to 14 residues. The CDR3, as DNA: TGTGCCAGCAGAGCAACAACGCCGGGCGGCGAGCAGTACTTC. Protein product: CASRATTPGGEQYF.

J is TRBJ2-7 and V is TRBV20-1, with 14 bases that match TRBD2. The V and J ends lost 4 bases and 3 bases, in that order; junction bases with no gene match: 5. The CDR3 extends over 15 amino acids. Germline lookup yields CDR1 DFQATT and CDR2 SNEGSKA (reference sequence). The CDR3 coding sequence is TGCAGTGCTAAGGGGACTAGCGGGAGCAGCTACGAGCAGTACTTC. The encoded protein is CSAKGTSGSSYEQYF.

The V and J genes are TRBV10-3 and TRBJ2-2; tentatively, D is TRBD1 (6 bases). Germline loops: CDR1 ENHRY, CDR2 SYGVKD. The length of the CDR3 is 13 residues. The ends were cut back, 6 bases at V and 6 bases at J, with 11 bases in the middle. CDR3 protein: CAIRRGSPGELFF. CDR3 coding DNA: TGTGCCATCAGGAGGGGGAGCCCCGGGGAGCTGTTTTTT.

The chain uses TRBV20-1 and TRBJ2-5; D gene unclear. V shed 0 bases and J shed 2 bases, with 10 bases lying between them. The germline gives CDR1 DFQATT, CDR2 SNEGSKA (reference sequence). This CDR3 has 14 amino acids. CDR3 DNA sequence: TGCAGTGCTAGAGATTTACAGACTCAAGAGACCCAGTACTTC. This translates into CSARDLQTQETQYF.

The V gene is TRBV5-1, the J gene TRBJ1-2, with 7 nucleotides matching TRBD1. Per germline, CDR1 SGHRS and CDR2 YFSETQ. With V trimmed by 0 bases and J by 1 base, 3 bases remained unmatched. The CDR3 is 15 residues long. The CDR3: CASSLEQGGNYGYTF. The CDR3 coding sequence is TGCGCCAGCAGCTTGGAGCAGGGGGGTAACTATGGCTACACCTTC. Variable domain in full (rest from reference TRBV5-1 and TRBJ1-2): KAGVTQTPRYLIKTRGQQVTLSCSPISGHRSVSWYQQTPGQGLQFLFEYFSETQRNKGNFPGRFSGRQFSNSRSEMNVSTLELGDSALYLCASSLEQGGNYGYTFGSGTRLTVV.

V is TRBV30 and J is TRBJ1-5; D not resolved. Trimming cost V 3 bases and J 6 bases, with 15 bases left between them. The CDR3 covers 14 residues. Germline V CDR1 and CDR2: GTSNPN, SVGIG (reference sequence). Written as DNA, the CDR3 is TGTGCCTGGAGCCCGGGGATGGGCGGTCAGCCCCAGCATTTT. This encodes CAWSPGMGGQPQHF.

V is TRBV19 and J is TRBJ2-7; either TRBD1 or TRBD2 may fit D (5 bases each). Germline V gene data show CDR1 as LNHDA and CDR2 as SQIVND (reference sequence). This CDR3 is built from 15 residues. V dropped 11 bases and J dropped 3 bases, with 23 bases sitting between them. The CDR3 loop is CAGSPGGMGSYEQYF. In nucleotides, the CDR3 is TGTGCCGGGTCCCCTGGGGGAATGGGTAGCTACGAGCAGTACTTC.

This clonotype came up a few times. The chain uses TRBV7-8 and TRBJ1-2; no clear D gene. V was shortened by 1 base and J by 7 bases, with 13 bases between the two germline ends. The germline CDR1 and CDR2 sequences are SGHVS and FQNEAQ. The CDR3 spans 14 residues. This CDR3 reads CASSLEPGEGGYTF. In DNA form, the CDR3 reads TGTGCCAGCAGCTTAGAACCGGGAGAGGGTGGCTACACCTTC.

This clonotype was detected many times. The chain carries TRBV29-1 and TRBJ1-1; 8 positions match TRBD1. The CDR3 contains 16 residues. With V trimmed by 1 base and J by 4 bases, 11 bases remained unmatched. CDR1 and CDR2 from the germline V gene are SQVTM and ANQGSEA. The CDR3 region has the DNA TGCAGCGTTGAAGGGGGGCAGGGGGCCGGTGGCACTGAAGCTTTCTTT. Translating it yields CSVEGGQGAGGTEAFF.

This clonotype was detected a few times. The gene calls are TRBV20-1 and TRBJ2-2; D gene uncertain. The V gene's germline CDR1 is DFQATT and CDR2 SNEGSKA (reference sequence). CDR3 length equals 13 residues. The V end lost 3 bases, the J end lost 5 bases, and 10 bases lay between the germline ends. CDR3 amino acids: CSARARLTGELFF. CDR3 in DNA: TGCAGTGCTAGGGCCAGGTTGACCGGGGAGCTGTTTTTT.

The chain employs TRBV20-1 and TRBJ1-5, with 10 bases matching TRBD1. V shed 1 base, J shed 5 bases, and the junction held 5 bases outside the gene matches. CDR1 DFQATT and CDR2 SNEGSKA come from the germline V gene (reference sequence). The CDR3 extends over 15 amino acids. The CDR3 loop reads CSARVGQGIYQPQHF. In DNA form, the CDR3 reads TGCAGTGCTAGAGTGGGACAGGGGATTTATCAGCCCCAGCATTTT.

V is TRBV4-1 and J is TRBJ2-7, with a possible D match to TRBD2 (5 bases). The CDR3 covers 14 residues. Trimming shortened V by 4 bases and J by 3 bases, and 13 bases separated the two germline ends. Germline-derived CDR1 and CDR2 are MGHRA and YSYEKL. The CDR3 region is CASSPSREIYEQYF. The CDR3 DNA reads as TGCGCCAGCAGCCCTTCGAGGGAGATCTACGAGCAGTACTTC.

This clonotype was counted only a few times. The rearrangement uses TRBV20-1 and TRBJ2-5; 11 bases map to TRBD2. Trimming took 6 bases from V and 4 from J; bases not matched to a gene: 10. Per germline, CDR1 DFQATT and CDR2 SNEGSKA (reference sequence). The CDR3 covers 15 residues. The CDR3 sequence: CSAGRLAGHLETQYF. The DNA for the CDR3 is TGCAGTGCGGGTCGACTAGCGGGGCACCTAGAGACCCAGTACTTC.

There are a few counts of this clonotype. The rearrangement joins TRBV29-1 to TRBJ2-2; 7 positions agree with TRBD1. The germline CDR1 and CDR2 sequences are SQVTM and ANQGSEA. The V segment lost 4 bases and the J segment 2 bases; nucleotides outside the gene matches: 1. The CDR3 is 13 amino acids. CDR3 sequence reads: CSVGQGNTGELFF. The DNA of the CDR3 is TGCAGCGTTGGACAGGGCAACACCGGGGAGCTGTTTTTT.

The chain couples TRBV5-1 to TRBJ2-2; weak D call: TRBD1 (6 bases). Trimming shortened V by 0 bases and J by 5 bases, and 11 bases separated the two germline ends. This CDR3 region has 15 residues. Germline-derived CDR1 and CDR2 are SGHRS and YFSETQ. The CDR3, as DNA: TGCGCCAGCAGCTTGGGAGCTACAGGGACCGGGGAGCTGTTTTTT. Amino acids: CASSLGATGTGELFF.